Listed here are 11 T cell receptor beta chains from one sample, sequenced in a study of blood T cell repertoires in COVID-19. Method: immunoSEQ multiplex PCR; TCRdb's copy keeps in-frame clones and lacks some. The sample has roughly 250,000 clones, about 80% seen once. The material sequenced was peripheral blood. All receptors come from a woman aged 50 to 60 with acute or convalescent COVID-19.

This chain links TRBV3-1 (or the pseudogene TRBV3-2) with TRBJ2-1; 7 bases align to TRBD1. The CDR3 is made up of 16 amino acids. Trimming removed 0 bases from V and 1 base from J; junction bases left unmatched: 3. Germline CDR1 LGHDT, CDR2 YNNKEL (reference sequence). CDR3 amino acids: CASSQEGGPSYNEQFF. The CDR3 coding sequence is TGTGCCAGCAGCCAAGAAGGGGGCCCGTCCTACAATGAGCAGTTCTTC.

CDR3 DNA: TGTGCCAGCAGTGATCCCCTCGGGGGACAGCCCCAGCATTTT. Its translation: CASSDPLGGQPQHF. V gene TRBV6-1 combines with J gene TRBJ1-5; D is possibly TRBD1 (5 bases). Germline lookup yields CDR1 MNHNS and CDR2 SASEGT. This CDR3 contains 14 residues. V was clipped by 3 bases and J by 7 bases, with 13 bases between them.

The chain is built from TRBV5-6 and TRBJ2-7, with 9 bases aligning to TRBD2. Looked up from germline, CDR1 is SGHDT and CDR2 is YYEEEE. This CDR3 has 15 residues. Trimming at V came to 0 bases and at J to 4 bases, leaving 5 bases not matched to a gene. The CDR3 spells CASSLVGSGSYEQYF. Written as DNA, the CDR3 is TGTGCCAGCAGCTTGGTTGGTAGCGGGAGTTACGAGCAGTACTTC.

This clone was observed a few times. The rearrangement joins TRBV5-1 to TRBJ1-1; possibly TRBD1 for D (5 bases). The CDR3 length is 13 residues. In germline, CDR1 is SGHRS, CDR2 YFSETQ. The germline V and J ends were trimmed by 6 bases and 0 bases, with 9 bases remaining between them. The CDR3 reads CASKAGVNTEAFF. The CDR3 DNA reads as TGCGCCAGCAAAGCGGGGGTGAACACTGAAGCTTTCTTT.

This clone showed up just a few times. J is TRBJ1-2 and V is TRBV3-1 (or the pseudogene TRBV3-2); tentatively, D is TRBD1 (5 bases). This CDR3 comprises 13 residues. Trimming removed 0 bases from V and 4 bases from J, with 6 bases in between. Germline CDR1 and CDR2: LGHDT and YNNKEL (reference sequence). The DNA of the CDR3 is TGTGCCAGCAGCCAAGACAGGGTCTATGGCTACACCTTC. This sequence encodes CASSQDRVYGYTF.

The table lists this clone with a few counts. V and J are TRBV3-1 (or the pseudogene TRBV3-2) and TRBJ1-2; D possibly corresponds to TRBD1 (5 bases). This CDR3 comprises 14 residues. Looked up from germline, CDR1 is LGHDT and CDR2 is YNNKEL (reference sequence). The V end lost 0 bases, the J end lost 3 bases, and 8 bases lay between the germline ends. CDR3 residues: CASSQEGRDYGYTF. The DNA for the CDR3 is TGTGCCAGCAGCCAAGAAGGCAGGGACTATGGCTACACCTTC.

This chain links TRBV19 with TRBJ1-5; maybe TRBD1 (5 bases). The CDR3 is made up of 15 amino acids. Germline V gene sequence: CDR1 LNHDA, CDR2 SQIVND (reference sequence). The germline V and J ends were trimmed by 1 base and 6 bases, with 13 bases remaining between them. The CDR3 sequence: CASSIGAGVAQPQHF. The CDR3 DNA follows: TGTGCCAGTAGTATAGGGGCGGGGGTCGCTCAGCCCCAGCATTTT.

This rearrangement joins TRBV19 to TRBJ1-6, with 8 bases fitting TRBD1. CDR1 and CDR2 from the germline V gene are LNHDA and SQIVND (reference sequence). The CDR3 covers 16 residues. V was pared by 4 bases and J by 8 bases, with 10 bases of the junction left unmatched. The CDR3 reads CASSKFQGAADSPLHF. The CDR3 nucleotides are TGTGCCAGTAGTAAATTTCAGGGGGCTGCGGATTCACCCCTCCACTTT.

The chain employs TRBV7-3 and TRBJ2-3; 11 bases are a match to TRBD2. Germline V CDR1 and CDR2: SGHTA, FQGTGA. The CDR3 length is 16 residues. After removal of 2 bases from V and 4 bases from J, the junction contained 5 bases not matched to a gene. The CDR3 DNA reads TGTGCCAGCAGCTTATCCACTAGCGGGGGCTCAGATACGCAGTATTTT. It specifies CASSLSTSGGSDTQYF.

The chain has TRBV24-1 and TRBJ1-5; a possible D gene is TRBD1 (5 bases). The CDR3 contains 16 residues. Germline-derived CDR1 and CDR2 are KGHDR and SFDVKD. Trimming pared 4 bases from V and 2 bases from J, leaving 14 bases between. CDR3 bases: TGTGCCACCAGTGAAGGTCGGAGGGGAGGCAATCAGCCCCAGCATTTT. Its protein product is CATSEGRRGGNQPQHF.

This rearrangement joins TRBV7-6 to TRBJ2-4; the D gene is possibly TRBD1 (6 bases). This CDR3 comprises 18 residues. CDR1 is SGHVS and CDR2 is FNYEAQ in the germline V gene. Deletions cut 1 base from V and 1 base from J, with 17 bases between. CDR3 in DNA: TGTGCCAGCAGCTTAGGGGGGCAGGGTAGGAGGGCCAAAAACATTCAGTACTTC. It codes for CASSLGGQGRRAKNIQYF.